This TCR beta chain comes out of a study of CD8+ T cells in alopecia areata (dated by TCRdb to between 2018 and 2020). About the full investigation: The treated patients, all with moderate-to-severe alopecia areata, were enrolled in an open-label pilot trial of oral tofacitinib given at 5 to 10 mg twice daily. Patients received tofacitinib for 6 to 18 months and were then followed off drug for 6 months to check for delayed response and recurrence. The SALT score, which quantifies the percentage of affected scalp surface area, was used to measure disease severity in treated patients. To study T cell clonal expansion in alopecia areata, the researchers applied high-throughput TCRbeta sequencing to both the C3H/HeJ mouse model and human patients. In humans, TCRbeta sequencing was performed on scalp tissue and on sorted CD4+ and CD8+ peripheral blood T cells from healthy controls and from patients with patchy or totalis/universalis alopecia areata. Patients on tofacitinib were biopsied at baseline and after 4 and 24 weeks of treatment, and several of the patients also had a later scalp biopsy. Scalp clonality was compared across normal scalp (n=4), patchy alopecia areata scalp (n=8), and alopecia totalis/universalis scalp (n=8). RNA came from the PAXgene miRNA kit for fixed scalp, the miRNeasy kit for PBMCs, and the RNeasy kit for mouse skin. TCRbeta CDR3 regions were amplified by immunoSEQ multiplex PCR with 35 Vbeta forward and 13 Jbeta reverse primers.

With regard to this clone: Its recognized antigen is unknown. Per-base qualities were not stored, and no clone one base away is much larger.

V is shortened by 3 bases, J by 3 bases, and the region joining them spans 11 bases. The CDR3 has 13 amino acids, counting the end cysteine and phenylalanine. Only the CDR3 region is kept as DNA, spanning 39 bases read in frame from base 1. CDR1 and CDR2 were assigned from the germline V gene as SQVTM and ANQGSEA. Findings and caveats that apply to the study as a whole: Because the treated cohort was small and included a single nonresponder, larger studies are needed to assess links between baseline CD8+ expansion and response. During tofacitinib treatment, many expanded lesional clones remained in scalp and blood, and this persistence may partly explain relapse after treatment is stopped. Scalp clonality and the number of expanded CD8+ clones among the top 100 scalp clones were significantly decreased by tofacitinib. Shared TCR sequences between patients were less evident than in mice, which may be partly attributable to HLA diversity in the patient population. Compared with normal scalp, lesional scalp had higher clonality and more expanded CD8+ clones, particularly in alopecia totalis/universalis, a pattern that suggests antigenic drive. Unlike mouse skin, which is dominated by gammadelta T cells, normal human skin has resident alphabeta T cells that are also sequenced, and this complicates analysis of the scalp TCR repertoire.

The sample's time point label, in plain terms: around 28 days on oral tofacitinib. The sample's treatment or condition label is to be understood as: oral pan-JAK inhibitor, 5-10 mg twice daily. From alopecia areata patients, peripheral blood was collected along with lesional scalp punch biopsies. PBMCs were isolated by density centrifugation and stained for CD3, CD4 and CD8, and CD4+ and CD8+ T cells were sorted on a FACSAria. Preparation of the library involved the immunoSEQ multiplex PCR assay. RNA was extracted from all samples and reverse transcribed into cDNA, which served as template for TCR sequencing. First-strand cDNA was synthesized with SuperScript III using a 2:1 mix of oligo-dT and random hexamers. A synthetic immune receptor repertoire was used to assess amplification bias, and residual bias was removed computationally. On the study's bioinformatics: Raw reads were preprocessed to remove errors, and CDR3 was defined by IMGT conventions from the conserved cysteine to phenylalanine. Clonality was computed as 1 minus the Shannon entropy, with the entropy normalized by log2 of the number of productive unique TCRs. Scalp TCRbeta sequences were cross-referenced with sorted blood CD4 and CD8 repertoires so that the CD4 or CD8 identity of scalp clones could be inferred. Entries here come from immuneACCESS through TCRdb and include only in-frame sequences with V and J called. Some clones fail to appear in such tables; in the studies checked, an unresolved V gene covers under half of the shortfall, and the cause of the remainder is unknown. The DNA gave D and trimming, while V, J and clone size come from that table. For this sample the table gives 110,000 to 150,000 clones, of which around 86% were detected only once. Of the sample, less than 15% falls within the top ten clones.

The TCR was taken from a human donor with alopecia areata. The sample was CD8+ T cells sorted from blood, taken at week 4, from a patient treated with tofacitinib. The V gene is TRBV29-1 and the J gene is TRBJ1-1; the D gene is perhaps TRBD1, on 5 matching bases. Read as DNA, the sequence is TGCAGCGTTGAGCAGGGCGGCGACACTGAAGCTTTCTTT. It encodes CSVEQGGDTEAFF.